The 32 T cell receptor beta chains in this list originate from one sample, sequenced in a study of control samples from healthy donors and cancer patients. Libraries were prepared by immunoSEQ multiplex PCR; TCRdb keeps only in-frame clonotypes and omits some of them. In the table there are roughly 100,000 clones, over 85% of which are singletons. What was sequenced was blood. The source is a human donor in good health. The donor label of this sample is uncertain.

The chain uses TRBV5-6 and TRBJ2-3; D gene uncertain. Germline V CDR1 and CDR2: SGHDT, YYEEEE. V lost 6 bases and J lost 6, with 8 bases in between. This CDR3 is built from 11 residues. CDR3 residues: CASTLGDTQYF. The DNA of the CDR3 is TGTGCCAGCACCCTCGGGGATACGCAGTATTTT. Full variable domain (rest looked up from reference TRBV5-6 and TRBJ2-3): DAGVTQSPTHLIKTRGQQVTLRCSPKSGHDTVSWYQQALGQGPQFIFQYYEEEERQRGNFPDRFSGHQFPNYSSELNVNALLLGDSALYLCASTLGDTQYFGPGTRLTVL.

The chain employs TRBV18 and TRBJ2-1, with no clear D. Germline CDR1 KGHSH, CDR2 LQKENI. The CDR3 length is 12 residues. V lost 3 bases and J 6 bases, leaving 6 bases between the germline ends. The CDR3 DNA sequence: TGTGCCAGCTCACCGGCAGTCAATGAGCAGTTCTTC. Amino acids: CASSPAVNEQFF. Complete variable domain (other parts from reference TRBV18 and TRBJ2-1): NAGVMQNPRHLVRRRGQEARLRCSPMKGHSHVYWYRQLPEEGLKFMVYLQKENIIDESGMPKERFSAEFPKEGPSILRIQQVVRGDSAAYFCASSPAVNEQFFGPGTRLTVL.

V gene TRBV18 combines with J gene TRBJ2-1, with 9 positions matching TRBD1. The CDR3 has 15 residues. The V gene end was trimmed by 3 bases and the J gene end by 6 bases; junction bases not matched to a gene: 6. From germline, CDR1 is KGHSH and CDR2 LQKENI. CDR3 DNA sequence: TGTGCCAGCTCACCCGGGACAGGGTCGTCCAATGAGCAGTTCTTC. It yields the protein CASSPGTGSSNEQFF.

The chain uses TRBV9 and TRBJ1-3; unclear D gene. V was cut by 3 bases and J by 0 bases, with 10 bases left in between. Germline assignment: CDR1 SGDLS and CDR2 YYNGEE. The CDR3 consists of 15 residues. This CDR3 is CASSASTSSGNTIYF. CDR3 coding DNA: TGTGCCAGCAGCGCTAGTACCAGCTCTGGAAACACCATATATTTT.

The chain employs TRBV28 and TRBJ1-1; TRBD1 matches 11 bases. Trimming at V came to 2 bases and at J to 8 bases, leaving 13 bases not matched to a gene. This CDR3 comprises 17 residues. Germline-derived CDR1 and CDR2 are MDHEN and SYDVKM. Written as DNA, the CDR3 is TGTGCCAGCAGTTTAGGGGCTGGACAGGGGGCGTCGGGCGAAGCTTTCTTT. Translating gives CASSLGAGQGASGEAFF. Full variable domain (remainder filled in from reference TRBV28 and TRBJ1-1): DVKVTQSSRYLVKRTGEKVFLECVQDMDHENMFWYRQDPGLGLRLIYFSYDVKMKEKGDIPEGYSVSREKKERFSLILESASTNQTSMYLCASSLGAGQGASGEAFFGQGTRLTVV.

Concerning this clone: This sample includes further DNA sequences coding for the same CDR3. The gene calls are TRBV3-1 (or the pseudogene TRBV3-2) and TRBJ1-2, with TRBD1 matching over 9 bases. The germline gives CDR1 LGHDT, CDR2 YNNKEL (reference sequence). After removal of 1 base from V and 8 bases from J, the junction contained 17 bases not matched to a gene. The CDR3 runs to 18 residues. The CDR3 nucleotides read TGTGCCAGCAGCCAAGGCTTACCCTTTACAGGGGGCGCGGGGGGCTACACCTTC. Encoded protein: CASSQGLPFTGGAGGYTF.

This clone was observed a few times. The rearrangement links TRBV6-5 to TRBJ1-2; D is ambiguous. The germline gives CDR1 MNHEY, CDR2 SVGAGI. Deletions cut 2 bases from V and 3 bases from J, with 7 bases between. This CDR3 comprises 13 residues. In DNA, the CDR3 is TGTGCCAGCAGTTACGACGGGTACTATGGCTACACCTTC. Translation gives CASSYDGYYGYTF.

This sequence joins TRBV7-9 and TRBJ1-2; weak D call: TRBD1 (5 bases). V was pared by 5 bases and J by 5 bases, with 12 bases between. Germline lookup yields CDR1 SEHNR and CDR2 FQNEAQ (reference sequence). The CDR3 covers 13 residues. The CDR3 DNA is TGTGCCAGCAGCGAGCAGGGAGGATATGGCTACACCTTC. Translation: CASSEQGGYGYTF.

Only one count was recorded for this clone. This sequence joins TRBV18 and TRBJ1-3, with 10 bases identical to TRBD1. J lost 8 bases, V lost 0 bases, and 4 bases had no gene match. The CDR3 runs 15 residues. CDR1 is KGHSH and CDR2 is LQKENI in the germline V gene. This CDR3 reads CASSPPGTGAHTIYF. For the CDR3, the DNA is TGTGCCAGCTCACCACCCGGGACAGGGGCCCACACCATATATTTT.

The chain uses TRBV9 and TRBJ1-1; no definite D call. This CDR3 has 14 amino acids. The germline V gene encodes CDR1 SGDLS and CDR2 YYNGEE. V was trimmed by 1 base and J by 4 bases, leaving 11 bases between them. This CDR3 is CASSVFEGRTEAFF. In DNA form, the CDR3 reads TGTGCCAGCAGCGTATTCGAAGGGCGCACTGAAGCTTTCTTT.

This clone is a singleton in its sample. The V and J genes are TRBV6-5 and TRBJ1-4; no definite D call. The length of the CDR3 is 15 residues. V was clipped by 7 bases and J by 8 bases, with 20 bases between them. Germline CDR1 is MNHEY and CDR2 is SVGAGI. The CDR3 loop is CASKEGTRSGEKLFF. As DNA, the CDR3 is TGTGCCAGCAAAGAGGGCACGCGTTCGGGGGAAAAACTGTTTTTT.

The chain has TRBV10-2 and TRBJ2-1; TRBD2 agrees at 12 bases. In germline, CDR1 is WSHSY, CDR2 SAAADI. After removal of 6 bases from V and 9 bases from J, the junction contained 6 bases not matched to a gene. The CDR3 covers 14 residues. The DNA for the CDR3 is TGCGCCAGCAGACTAGCGGGGGGCCTTGGTGAGCAGTTCTTC. It codes for CASRLAGGLGEQFF.

The V and J genes are TRBV15 and TRBJ1-5; perhaps TRBD1 as D (6 bases). V lost 6 bases, J lost 0 bases, and 15 bases lay in between. Germline CDR1 reads LNHNV; CDR2 reads YYDKDF (reference sequence). The CDR3 loop spans 16 amino acids. CDR3 sequence: CATSSGAVASNQPQHF. In DNA, the CDR3 is TGTGCCACCAGTTCGGGGGCGGTAGCTAGCAATCAGCCCCAGCATTTT.

J is TRBJ1-6 and V is TRBV27; D possibly corresponds to TRBD1 (6 bases). Trimming removed 3 bases from V and 0 bases from J, with 15 bases in between. The length of the CDR3 is 18 residues. Germline values: CDR1 MNHEY, CDR2 SMNVEV (reference sequence). The CDR3 region has the DNA TGTGCCAGCAGTTTTTCAGGACAGCTAAGCTCCTATAATTCACCCCTCCACTTT. Residues: CASSFSGQLSSYNSPLHF.

V gene TRBV27 combines with J gene TRBJ1-2; no definite D call. The CDR3 runs 14 residues. CDR1 is MNHEY, CDR2 SMNVEV, per germline (reference sequence). The V gene lost 1 base and the J gene lost 2 bases, with 8 bases spanning the gap. As DNA, the CDR3 is TGTGCCAGCAGTTTATTTCGGGGAAACTATGGCTACACCTTC. The encoded protein is CASSLFRGNYGYTF.

The chain is built from TRBV3-1 (or the pseudogene TRBV3-2) and TRBJ1-2, with TRBD1 identical over 7 bases. V lost 1 base, J lost 7 bases, and 9 bases stayed unmatched. The length of the CDR3 is 15 residues. The germline V gene encodes CDR1 LGHDT and CDR2 YNNKEL (reference sequence). CDR3 protein: CASSQGGRGSSGYTF. DNA for the CDR3: TGTGCCAGCAGCCAAGGGGGCAGGGGGAGTAGTGGCTACACCTTC.

The chain uses TRBV30 and TRBJ2-7; D possibly corresponds to TRBD1 (9 bases). Germline V lookup: CDR1 GTSNPN, CDR2 SVGIG (reference sequence). The ends were cut back, 1 base at V and 2 bases at J, with 18 bases in the middle. The CDR3 runs to 16 residues. The CDR3 loop reads CAWSAGGTGMPYEQYF. The CDR3 DNA follows: TGTGCCTGGAGTGCGGGGGGGACAGGGATGCCCTACGAGCAGTACTTC.

This chain connects TRBV4-3 to TRBJ1-1; D remains ambiguous. The germline CDR1 and CDR2 sequences are LGHNA and YSLEER. This CDR3 has 15 amino acids. The V end lost 1 base, the J end lost 0 bases, and 9 bases lay between the germline ends. Here the CDR3 DNA reads TGCGCCAGCAGCCAAGTCCCGTCCATGAACACTGAAGCTTTCTTT. Protein sequence: CASSQVPSMNTEAFF.

The chain employs TRBV9 and TRBJ2-3; 9 bases align to TRBD2. The J segment lost 5 bases and the V segment lost 3 bases, leaving 1 base of the junction unmatched. Looked up from germline, CDR1 is SGDLS and CDR2 is YYNGEE. CDR3 length: 13 residues. The CDR3, as DNA: TGTGCCAGCAGCGCACTAGCGGGAGATACGCAGTATTTT. The encoded protein is CASSALAGDTQYF.

V usage is TRBV6-6 and J usage is TRBJ1-3; weak D call: TRBD1 (5 bases). The V and J ends lost 0 bases and 5 bases respectively, with 11 bases between them. Germline lookup yields CDR1 MNHNY and CDR2 SVGAGI (reference sequence). The CDR3 is 15 residues long. The CDR3 nucleotides read TGTGCCAGCAGTTACTCGCGGGGGAAGAGAAACACCATATATTTT. Translated: CASSYSRGKRNTIYF.

V gene TRBV7-9 combines with J gene TRBJ1-2; the D is unclear. This CDR3 is built from 16 residues. CDR1 is SEHNR, CDR2 FQNEAQ, per germline (reference sequence). The V end lost 0 bases, the J end lost 6 bases, and 17 bases lay between the germline ends. In nucleotides, the CDR3 is TGTGCCAGCAGCTTAGCGGGTGGGTCCGAGAACCATGGCTACACCTTC. Amino acids: CASSLAGGSENHGYTF.

This clone was seen just once. The chain is built from TRBV7-2 and TRBJ1-5; 10 bases fit TRBD1. CDR3 length: 15 residues. CDR1 is SGHTA and CDR2 is FQGNSA in the germline V gene. V shed 4 bases and J 6 bases; nucleotides not matched to a gene: 6. CDR3 sequence: CASSSDRGLVQPQHF. The CDR3 DNA sequence: TGTGCCAGCAGCTCCGACAGGGGGCTGGTTCAGCCCCAGCATTTT.

The chain combines TRBV14 with TRBJ2-4; D remains ambiguous. The CDR3 is 11 residues long. Trimming cost V 6 bases and J 3 bases, with 3 bases left between them. The germline V gene encodes CDR1 SGHDN and CDR2 FVKESK. This chain's CDR3 is CASSRKNIQYF. CDR3 nucleotide sequence: TGTGCCAGCAGTCGCAAAAACATTCAGTACTTC.

The V gene is TRBV19, the J gene TRBJ2-3; D gene uncertain. Trimming removed 2 bases at V and 2 bases at J, with 14 bases between. The CDR3 consists of 16 residues. Germline-derived CDR1 and CDR2 are LNHDA and SQIVND (reference sequence). CDR3 residues: CASSILGLSATDTQYF. The CDR3 bases are TGTGCCAGTAGTATATTGGGTTTATCTGCCACAGATACGCAGTATTTT.

The chain couples TRBV27 to TRBJ1-1; TRBD1 might be the D (5 bases). V lost 7 bases and J lost 1, with 13 bases in between. CDR1 is MNHEY and CDR2 is SMNVEV in the germline V gene (reference sequence). This CDR3 is 14 amino acids long. This CDR3 reads CASKHEGQNTEAFF. The CDR3 DNA reads TGTGCCAGCAAGCATGAGGGGCAGAACACTGAAGCTTTCTTT.

This chain joins TRBV14 and TRBJ2-1; D tentatively fits TRBD1 or TRBD2 (5 bases each). Germline V gene sequence: CDR1 SGHDN, CDR2 FVKESK. The CDR3 has 16 amino acids. V was trimmed by 1 base and J by 5 bases, leaving 15 bases between them. The CDR3 coding sequence is TGTGCCAGCAGCCAAGTACGAGGGACGCCAAACAATGAGCAGTTCTTC. It translates to CASSQVRGTPNNEQFF.

The V call is TRBV5-1, the J call TRBJ2-7, with TRBD1 identical over 9 bases. In germline, CDR1 is SGHRS, CDR2 YFSETQ. This CDR3 comprises 13 residues. V lost 4 bases and J lost 2; bases outside the gene matches: 1. CDR3 coding DNA: TGCGCCAGCAGCCGGGACAGGGCCTACGAGCAGTACTTC. It codes for CASSRDRAYEQYF.

The genes are TRBV6-5 and TRBJ1-5; TRBD1 agrees at 7 bases. The length of the CDR3 is 13 residues. Per germline, CDR1 MNHEY and CDR2 SVGAGI. J gave up 6 bases and V 6 bases, and 5 bases lay outside the gene matches. The CDR3 reads CASSLDRAQPQHF. CDR3 in DNA: TGTGCCAGCAGCCTCGACAGGGCTCAGCCCCAGCATTTT.

The gene calls are TRBV19 and TRBJ1-3; D call uncertain. With 7 bases removed from V and 2 bases from J, the gap between germline ends came to 9 bases. Looked up from germline, CDR1 is LNHDA and CDR2 is SQIVND (reference sequence). This CDR3 comprises 13 residues. The CDR3 loop is CASKRKTGNTIYF. The CDR3, as DNA: TGTGCCAGTAAGAGGAAAACTGGAAACACCATATATTTT.

The chain uses TRBV5-1 and TRBJ1-5; 12 bases fit TRBD1. CDR1 is SGHRS and CDR2 is YFSETQ in the germline V gene. V lost 4 bases, J lost 5 bases, and 7 bases stayed unmatched. The CDR3 contains 16 residues. The CDR3 DNA reads TGCGCCAGCAGCCGAGGGACAGGGGGCGCCGATCAGCCCCAGCATTTT. Its protein product is CASSRGTGGADQPQHF.

The V gene is TRBV5-1, the J gene TRBJ1-4; D is undetermined. Trimming removed 0 bases from V and 11 bases from J, with 17 bases in between. Per the germline V gene, CDR1 is SGHRS and CDR2 is YFSETQ. This CDR3 spans 15 amino acids. CDR3 sequence: CASSLGIPNVGKLFF. The CDR3 coding sequence is TGCGCCAGCAGCTTGGGAATCCCGAACGTTGGTAAACTGTTTTTT.

This clone was observed a single time. V gene TRBV6-2 or TRBV6-3 combines with J gene TRBJ1-5; 8 nucleotides agree with TRBD1. This CDR3 region has 14 residues. V dropped 5 bases and J dropped 4; count of bases not matched to a gene: 4. Germline V gives CDR1 MNHEY, CDR2 SVGEGT. CDR3 amino acids: CASSNGQGNQPQHF. DNA of the CDR3: TGTGCCAGCAGTAATGGACAGGGTAATCAGCCCCAGCATTTT.